The 18 T cell receptor beta chains reported below all come from one sample, sequenced in a study of blood T cell repertoires in COVID-19. Repertoires were generated with immunoSEQ multiplex PCR, while TCRdb's copy carries only in-frame clones and drops some. The sample includes about 360,000 clones, more than 70% of them seen just once. Specimen: peripheral blood. These receptors came from a man aged 30 to 39 with active or convalescent COVID-19.

V and J are TRBV19 and TRBJ1-2; TRBD1 agrees at 7 bases. CDR1 is LNHDA and CDR2 is SQIVND in the germline V gene (reference sequence). V gave up 9 bases and J gave up 4 bases; unmatched junction bases: 8. The CDR3 contains 13 residues. The DNA for the CDR3 is TGTGCCAGCAGGGGACAGAGGACCTATGGCTACACCTTC. It encodes CASRGQRTYGYTF.

This clone showed up just a few times. V gene TRBV7-2 combines with J gene TRBJ2-3; 7 bases agree with TRBD1. The CDR3 is 15 residues long. Germline V lookup: CDR1 SGHTA, CDR2 FQGNSA. V dropped 6 bases and J dropped 0; count of bases not matched to a gene: 6. The CDR3 sequence is CASRTDRFSTDTQYF. The CDR3, as DNA: TGTGCCAGCAGAACGGACAGGTTTAGCACAGATACGCAGTATTTT. Using reference TRBV7-2 and TRBJ2-3 for the parts outside the CDR3, the full variable domain is GAGVSQSPSNKVTEKGKDVELRCDPISGHTALYWYRQSLGQGLEFLIYFQGNSAPDKSGLPSDRFSAERTGGSVSTLTIQRTQQEDSAVYLCASRTDRFSTDTQYFGPGTRLTVL.

In this sample, this clone turned up once. CDR3 in amino acids: CASSSLGVMNTEAFF. The CDR3 DNA reads TGTGCCAGTAGCTCCCTAGGAGTGATGAACACTGAAGCTTTCTTT. The rearrangement links TRBV19 to TRBJ1-1, with D unclear. The V gene lost 6 bases and the J gene lost 0 bases, with 14 bases spanning the gap. Germline CDR1 reads LNHDA; CDR2 reads SQIVND (reference sequence). This CDR3 is 15 amino acids long.

This chain connects TRBV4-3 to TRBJ2-1, with D tentatively TRBD2 (6 bases). CDR1 LGHNA and CDR2 YSLEER come from the germline V gene. Trimming removed 8 bases at V and 0 bases at J, with 11 bases between. This CDR3 spans 14 amino acids. Here the CDR3 reads CASADGSSYNEQFF. The CDR3 DNA sequence: TGCGCCAGCGCGGACGGGAGCTCCTACAATGAGCAGTTCTTC.

The table lists this clone with many counts. This chain links TRBV28 with TRBJ1-5; D not certain. Germline lookup yields CDR1 MDHEN and CDR2 SYDVKM. Trimming removed 3 bases at V and 6 bases at J, with 3 bases between. The CDR3 runs 11 residues. The DNA for the CDR3 is TGTGCCAGCAGTTTCGGTCAGCCCCAGCATTTT. It codes for CASSFGQPQHF.

The chain recombines TRBV4-1 with TRBJ2-1; 9 positions match TRBD2. Looked up from germline, CDR1 is MGHRA and CDR2 is YSYEKL. J lost 9 bases, V lost 0 bases, and 6 bases had no gene match. The CDR3 length is 15 residues. The DNA for the CDR3 is TGCGCCAGCAGCCAAGAGCTAGCGGGACACAGTGAGCAGTTCTTC. It is translated as CASSQELAGHSEQFF.

This rearrangement joins TRBV6-5 to TRBJ1-2; 8 nucleotides align to TRBD1. V lost 6 bases and J lost 8; bases outside the gene matches: 11. The CDR3 is 14 amino acids. Germline CDR1 MNHEY, CDR2 SVGAGI. The CDR3 reads CASSDSGQGRGYTF. The CDR3 coding sequence is TGTGCCAGCAGCGACTCCGGACAGGGCCGAGGCTACACCTTC.

The genes are TRBV6-6 and TRBJ1-6, with a tentative D call TRBD1 (6 bases). From germline, CDR1 is MNHNY and CDR2 SVGAGI (reference sequence). This CDR3 has 17 residues. Trimming cost V 5 bases and J 3 bases, with 17 bases left between them. This CDR3 reads CASSPGQPRYYNSPLHF. In DNA form, the CDR3 reads TGTGCCAGCAGTCCCGGACAGCCCCGCTACTATAATTCACCCCTCCACTTT.

V usage is TRBV15 and J usage is TRBJ1-5, with 10 bases lining up with TRBD1. V gave up 4 bases and J gave up 0 bases; unmatched junction bases: 9. The CDR3 totals 18 residues. Germline loops: CDR1 LNHNV, CDR2 YYDKDF (reference sequence). The CDR3 nucleotides are TGTGCCACCAGCACCCCGGGACAGGGGTTAGGTAGCAATCAGCCCCAGCATTTT. It is translated as CATSTPGQGLGSNQPQHF.

The table lists this clone with a count of one. V is TRBV6-5 and J is TRBJ2-1, with TRBD2 identical over 8 bases. Germline values: CDR1 MNHEY, CDR2 SVGAGI. Trimming took 5 bases from V and 6 from J; bases not matched to a gene: 3. This CDR3 is built from 13 residues. The CDR3 is CASSPLAGNEQFF. CDR3 in DNA: TGTGCCAGCAGTCCCCTAGCGGGCAATGAGCAGTTCTTC.

J is TRBJ1-2 and V is TRBV5-1, with D maybe TRBD1 (5 bases). The germline V gene has CDR1 SGHRS and CDR2 YFSETQ. V lost 4 bases to trimming and J lost 2 bases, with 21 bases between them. The CDR3 has 17 amino acids. CDR3 DNA: TGCGCCAGCAGCCGATTCGGGACTTCCCCCGGGAACTATGGCTACACCTTC. Translated, it gives CASSRFGTSPGNYGYTF.

This sequence joins TRBV19 and TRBJ1-2, with TRBD1 identical over 7 bases. The V and J ends lost 10 bases and 8 bases, in that order; junction bases with no gene match: 13. The CDR3 runs 13 residues. Germline CDR1 is LNHDA and CDR2 is SQIVND (reference sequence). The CDR3 loop reads CATGENRGGGYTF. Here the CDR3 DNA reads TGTGCCACGGGCGAAAACAGGGGAGGCGGCTACACCTTC.

This chain links TRBV3-1 (or the pseudogene TRBV3-2) with TRBJ2-2; 8 bases are a match to TRBD2. Trimming at V came to 1 base and at J to 1 base, leaving 5 bases not matched to a gene. Germline V gene lookup returns CDR1 LGHDT and CDR2 YNNKEL (reference sequence). This CDR3 contains 17 residues. CDR3 sequence reads: CASSQVGSGRNTGELFF. DNA for the CDR3: TGTGCCAGCAGCCAAGTGGGCAGCGGGAGGAACACCGGGGAGCTGTTTTTT.

The chain carries TRBV9 and TRBJ1-3, with D perhaps TRBD1 (5 bases). The CDR3 is 14 residues long. V was pared by 2 bases and J by 0 bases, with 6 bases between. Germline V gene sequence: CDR1 SGDLS, CDR2 YYNGEE. The CDR3 reads CASSVGPSGNTIYF. In DNA, the CDR3 is TGTGCCAGCAGCGTGGGGCCCTCTGGAAACACCATATATTTT.

The chain joins TRBV5-1 to TRBJ2-7; a possible D gene is TRBD2 (6 bases). The germline V and J ends were trimmed by 4 bases and 3 bases, with 8 bases remaining between them. The CDR3 length is 12 residues. The V gene's germline CDR1 is SGHRS and CDR2 YFSETQ. The DNA for the CDR3 is TGCGCCAGCAGCCCGGGAGACTACGAGCAGTACTTC. Encoded protein: CASSPGDYEQYF. Variable domain in full (rest from reference TRBV5-1 and TRBJ2-7): KAGVTQTPRYLIKTRGQQVTLSCSPISGHRSVSWYQQTPGQGLQFLFEYFSETQRNKGNFPGRFSGRQFSNSRSEMNVSTLELGDSALYLCASSPGDYEQYFGPGTRLTVT.

The CDR3 region has the DNA TGTGCCTTCGTACGCGGGGTCTACGAGCAGTACTTC. It codes for CAFVRGVYEQYF. J is TRBJ2-7 and V is TRBV30; D possibly corresponds to TRBD2 (6 bases). The CDR3 runs to 12 residues. Trimming pared 7 bases from V and 3 bases from J, leaving 13 bases between. Per germline, CDR1 GTSNPN and CDR2 SVGIG (reference sequence).

This chain links TRBV5-1 with TRBJ2-1, with TRBD1 matching 8 bases. This CDR3 has 17 residues. Trimming took 5 bases from V and 6 from J; bases not matched to a gene: 16. The germline CDR1 and CDR2 sequences are SGHRS and YFSETQ. The CDR3 DNA follows: TGCGCCAGCAGTTTCCCCCAGGGGGCGATTCTTGGCAATGAGCAGTTCTTC. Protein sequence: CASSFPQGAILGNEQFF.

The CDR3 sequence is CASTPTGHGYTF. The CDR3 DNA reads as TGTGCCAGCACCCCGACAGGGCACGGCTACACCTTC. The chain employs TRBV7-9 and TRBJ1-2, with 7 bases that match TRBD1. The V and J ends lost 7 bases and 8 bases, in that order; junction bases with no gene match: 7. The germline gives CDR1 SEHNR, CDR2 FQNEAQ (reference sequence). The CDR3 totals 12 residues.